These 5 T cell receptor beta chains were all obtained from the same sample, sequenced in a study of identical twins. Each CDR3 protein gets one entry after TCRdb re-called the 5' RACE reads with MiXCR. Seen here are around 1.7 million distinct CDR3 sequences, more than 30% observed once, and the top ten hold about 0.25%. The sequencing sample was made of cord blood. These receptors were obtained from a newborn girl in good health.

The chain employs TRBV9 and TRBJ2-3; 7 nucleotides line up with TRBD2. The trim removed 0 bases at V and 7 bases at J, leaving 11 bases unmatched. The germline V gene encodes CDR1 SGDLS and CDR2 YYNGEE. The CDR3 contains 16 residues. CDR3 in DNA: TGTGCCAGCAGCGTAGCCACGGGGGGTTCCCCAAATACGCAGTATTTT. Amino acid sequence: CASSVATGGSPNTQYF.

CDR3 DNA: TGTGCCAGCAGTTTCTGGGTGGGGGTTACGACTAATGAAAAACTGTTTTTT. It encodes CASSFWVGVTTNEKLFF. This chain connects TRBV28 to TRBJ1-4; the D gene is possibly TRBD1 (5 bases). The CDR3 runs to 17 residues. Germline CDR1 reads MDHEN; CDR2 reads SYDVKM. The V end was cut by 3 bases, the J end by 2 bases, with 16 bases between.

This chain links TRBV12-3 or TRBV12-4 with TRBJ2-5; the D is unclear. V lost 7 bases and J lost 0, with 12 bases in between. CDR3 size: 14 residues. The CDR3 coding sequence is TGTGCCAGCACCATTGAGCGTCACCAAGAGACCCAGTACTTC. Its translation is CASTIERHQETQYF.

This sequence joins TRBV4-1 and TRBJ2-5; D unresolved. The DNA matches TRBJ2-1 better at its end, which makes the J call doubtful. The CDR3 extends over 13 amino acids. Germline V CDR1 and CDR2: MGHRA, YSYEKL. For the CDR3, the DNA is TGCGCCAGCAGCCAAGACGTCCAAGAGACCCAGTTCTTC. Translating gives CASSQDVQETQFF.

The chain couples TRBV20-1 to TRBJ2-7; 7 bases agree with TRBD2. The CDR3 totals 14 residues. Germline CDR1 and CDR2: DFQATT and SNEGSKA (reference sequence). V shed 3 bases and J 3 bases; nucleotides not matched to a gene: 8. This CDR3 reads CSASGSGTNYEQYF. The CDR3 DNA reads as TGCAGTGCTAGTGGGAGCGGGACGAACTACGAGCAGTACTTC.